This paragraph covers one T cell receptor (beta chain) sequence. With V trimmed by 2 bases and J by 6 bases, 6 bases remained unmatched. Germline assignment: CDR1 SGHAT and CDR2 FQNNGV. The CDR3 extends over 15 amino acids. The data were produced by immunoSEQ multiplex PCR, yet TCRdb's version contains in-frame clones alone and is incomplete. Among roughly 190,000 clones listed, approximately 81% were seen once. The record originates from a study of blood T cell repertoires in COVID-19. The receptor was derived from a woman between 65 and 79 years old with COVID-19, enrolled during active disease. This sequence joins TRBV11-2 and TRBJ2-1; 8 positions agree with TRBD1. Sequencing input: peripheral blood. The CDR3: CASSLMGQATNEQFF. CDR3 DNA sequence: TGTGCCAGCAGCTTAATGGGACAGGCTACCAATGAGCAGTTCTTC.